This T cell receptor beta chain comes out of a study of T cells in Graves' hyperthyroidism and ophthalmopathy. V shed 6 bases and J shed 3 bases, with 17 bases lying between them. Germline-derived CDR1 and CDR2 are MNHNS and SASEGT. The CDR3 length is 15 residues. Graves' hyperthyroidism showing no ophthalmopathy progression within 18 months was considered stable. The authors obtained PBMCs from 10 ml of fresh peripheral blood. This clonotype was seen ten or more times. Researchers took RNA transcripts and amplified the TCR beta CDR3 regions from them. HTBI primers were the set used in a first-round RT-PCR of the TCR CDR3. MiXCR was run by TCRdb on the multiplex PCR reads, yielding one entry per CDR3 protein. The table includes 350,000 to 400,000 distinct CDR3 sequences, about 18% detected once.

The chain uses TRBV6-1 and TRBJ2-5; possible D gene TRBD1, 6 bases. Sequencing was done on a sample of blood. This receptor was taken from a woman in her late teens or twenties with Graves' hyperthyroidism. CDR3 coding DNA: TGTGCCAGCAGACCACAGGGTTGGCTTAAAGAGACCCAGTACTTC. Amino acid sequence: CASRPQGWLKETQYF.